This T cell receptor (beta chain) was identified in a study of post-analysis software for immune sequencing data. Whole-study findings and limits: Relative to controls, patients had roughly five TRBV segments at higher frequency, with TRBV5-6, TRBV5-1 and TRBV20-1 among these.

Libraries were made from TCR beta cDNA, and they carried unique molecular identifiers. The T cell input of about 0.9 to 11 million gave roughly 460,000 cDNA molecules. TCRdb reanalysed the PCR reads using MiXCR and keeps one entry per CDR3 protein. The sample consists of about 260,000 distinct CDR3 sequences, 30% to 45% of them appearing once. Many counts were recorded for this clonotype. Its specificity is not known. CDR1 is LGHDT and CDR2 is YNNKEL in the germline V gene (reference sequence). There are 15 residues in the CDR3. V was clipped by 4 bases and J by 0 bases, with 11 bases between them. This TCR derives from a girl aged 5-17 years with multiple sclerosis. V gene TRBV3-1 combines with J gene TRBJ2-3, with D perhaps TRBD2 (5 bases). The sequenced sample was blood. CDR3 coding DNA: TGTGCCAGCAGCCCCTTGGGCGGGAGCACAGATACGCAGTATTTT. Encoded protein: CASSPLGGSTDTQYF.